By its share, the clone carrying this T cell receptor beta chain is large (0.1 to 1%). Its cognate antigen is unknown. Study-wide results and caveats: Tumor Tregs overlapped most with tumor, then blood, naive CD4+ cells. Tumor memory CD4+ T cell TCR gene usage was found to cluster with blood and lymph node memory CD4+ cells and with lymph node naive CD4+ cells.

MiXCR, run by TCRdb on the multiplex PCR reads, gives a single entry per CDR3 protein. The sample yields over 450 distinct CDR3 sequences, about 0.85% seen once. The receptor was isolated from a female donor with breast cancer. Sequenced sample: naive CD4+ T cells sorted from blood. Subset in this sample: naive CD4+ T cells, CD4+CD45RA+CD25-.

CDR3: CASSAGTKANYGYTF. The CDR3 DNA sequence: TGTGCCAGCAGTGCCGGGACGAAAGCTAACTATGGCTACACCTTC. The rearrangement joins TRBV12-3 or TRBV12-4 to TRBJ1-2, with a tentative D call TRBD1 (5 bases). The CDR3 has 15 residues. Trimming removed 5 bases from V and 0 bases from J, with 13 bases in between.